This entry lists 6 T cell receptor beta chains sequenced from one sample in a study of tumor-infiltrating lymphocytes in primary liver carcinoma. A primer matching the constant region was used to make TCR beta cDNA from approximately 0.45 ug of total RNA. Sequencing libraries for TCR beta derived from three nested multiplex PCR rounds that used slightly modified ARM-PCR. Use of TRBV1-TRBV30 forward primers with a C-beta reverse primer characterized the first two PCR rounds, which lasted about 10 cycles each. TCRdb re-derived calls from the multiplex PCR reads in MiXCR, one entry per CDR3 protein. Among roughly 91,000 distinct CDR3 sequences listed, 55% to 75% were seen once. Co-extraction of RNA and DNA was performed on roughly 20-34 mg of unsorted bulk tissue. The sequencing sample was made of liver tumor tissue from sampling region 5. Subset here: tumor region T5, tumor centre. Receptors originate from a woman aged 55 to 70 with primary liver carcinoma and hepatitis B virus infection.

This clonotype has only a few counts. Given a much more abundant clone one base away, this may be a read error. The chain couples TRBV12-3 or TRBV12-4 to TRBJ2-5, with D uncertain. This CDR3 has 11 residues. The CDR3 coding sequence is TGTACCAGCACCCCCGGCGGGACCCAGTACTTC. Translation: CTSTPGGTQYF.

The sample holds many counts of this clonotype. This chain uses TRBV12-3 or TRBV12-4 with TRBJ2-1; D is undetermined. Trimming shortened V by 2 bases and J by 7 bases, and 15 bases separated the two germline ends. The CDR3 runs to 15 residues. This CDR3 is CASSLRLELVNEQFF. CDR3 DNA: TGTGCCAGCAGTTTAAGGCTGGAGCTAGTGAATGAGCAGTTCTTC.

Comments on this clonotype: The germline gene is not matched at one end of the junction; a read error may be the cause. The chain recombines TRBV12-5 with TRBJ2-7, with TRBD1 matching over 8 bases. Per germline, CDR1 LGHNT and CDR2 FRNRAP. This CDR3 is 13 amino acids long. The CDR3 coding sequence is TGCGCTAGTGGTTTTGACAGGGGTTACGAGCGGTACTTC. It codes for CASGFDRGYERYF.

The chain is built from TRBV11-3 and TRBJ2-7, with TRBD2 as a possible D gene (6 bases). The CDR3 loop spans 14 amino acids. V was clipped by 2 bases and J by 9 bases, with 17 bases between them. Germline V gene data show CDR1 as SGHNT and CDR2 as YENEEA. The CDR3 DNA reads as TGTGCCAGCAGCTTAAACGGACGGGAGCACGTGCAGTACTTC. Its protein is CASSLNGREHVQYF.

Points on this clonotype: Without the conserved terminal phenylalanine or tryptophan, this CDR3 likely stems from a read error. V usage is TRBV5-1 and J usage is TRBJ1-4; perhaps TRBD1 as D (5 bases). This CDR3 has 14 residues. The germline V and J ends were trimmed by 6 bases and 7 bases, with 16 bases remaining between them. Germline assignment: CDR1 SGHRS and CDR2 YFSETQ. The CDR3 spells CASNSGEGGEKLFY. The CDR3 bases are TGCGCCAGCAACTCGGGGGAAGGCGGTGAAAAACTGTTTTAT.

This clonotype was seen more than once but under ten times. The CDR3 spells CASTRDRVTLYNEQFF. The CDR3 DNA is TGTGCCAGTACCAGGGACAGGGTCACCCTCTACAATGAGCAGTTCTTC. The chain has TRBV19 and TRBJ2-1, with TRBD1 identical over 9 bases. Trimming cost V 7 bases and J 3 bases; bases outside gene matches: 10. CDR3 length: 16 residues. The germline gives CDR1 LNHDA, CDR2 SQIVND (reference sequence).